The 22 T cell receptor beta chains listed next were all sequenced from one sample in a study of blood T cells in healthy people across ages. The authors ran a second PCR of about 7 to 11 cycles using a sample-barcoded 5' primer and a J-beta primer mix. TCRdb re-analysed the 5' RACE reads in MiXCR, keeping a single row per CDR3 protein. The sample has 1.5 million to 2 million distinct CDR3 sequences, roughly 30% seen once. Sequencing was performed on blood. Receptors were obtained from a woman aged 25-40 years in good health.

The chain recombines TRBV12-3 or TRBV12-4 with TRBJ1-2; the D gene is possibly TRBD1 (5 bases). Trimming took 5 bases from V and 6 from J, leaving 10 bases between them. The CDR3 is made up of 12 amino acids. CDR3 bases: TGTGCCAGCAGTATCTGGGGGGATGGCTACACCTTC. This gives the protein CASSIWGDGYTF.

The rearrangement joins TRBV4-1 to TRBJ1-2; D is uncertain. The CDR3 is made up of 15 amino acids. CDR1 is MGHRA and CDR2 is YSYEKL in the germline V gene. V was shortened by 2 bases and J by 2 bases, with 12 bases between the two germline ends. This chain's CDR3 is CASSQRFPVNYGYTF. The CDR3 DNA reads as TGCGCCAGCAGCCAACGTTTTCCGGTGAACTATGGCTACACCTTC.

Only a few counts were recorded for this clonotype. The rearrangement joins TRBV15 to TRBJ1-6; D call uncertain. The V gene's germline CDR1 is LNHNV and CDR2 YYDKDF (reference sequence). This CDR3 has 16 amino acids. Between the trimmed V and J ends, which lost 1 base and 9 bases, there was a span of 16 bases. The CDR3 reads CATSRGMAPGGSPLHF. The CDR3 nucleotides read TGTGCCACCAGCAGAGGGATGGCCCCCGGAGGTTCACCCCTCCACTTT.

This chain connects TRBV2 to TRBJ2-1; 7 nucleotides match TRBD1. The end of the DNA is better explained by TRBJ2-7, so the J call may be wrong. Per germline, CDR1 SNHLY and CDR2 FYNNEI. The CDR3 loop spans 12 amino acids. The CDR3 reads CASRTGIYEQYF. The CDR3 nucleotides read TGTGCCAGCAGGACAGGGATATACGAGCAGTACTTC.

The V gene is TRBV28, the J gene TRBJ2-3; 15 positions agree with TRBD2. This CDR3 region has 16 residues. Trimming at V came to 6 bases and at J to 6 bases, leaving 7 bases not matched to a gene. Per the germline V gene, CDR1 is MDHEN and CDR2 is SYDVKM. The CDR3 loop reads CASSSSGLAGGDTQYF. CDR3 bases: TGTGCCAGCAGCTCCAGCGGACTAGCGGGGGGGGATACGCAGTATTTT.

The chain couples TRBV12-3 or TRBV12-4 to TRBJ2-7, with D tentatively TRBD2 (5 bases). V was shortened by 8 bases and J by 2 bases, with 16 bases between the two germline ends. This CDR3 is 14 amino acids long. The CDR3 spells CASESSRRTYEQYF. The DNA for the CDR3 is TGTGCCAGCGAAAGTAGCAGGAGGACCTACGAGCAGTACTTC.

This clonotype was counted between two and nine times. The chain has TRBV23-1 and TRBJ2-1; D unresolved. TRBV23-1 is flagged as an ORF with uncertain function. Trimming took 1 base from V and 4 from J, leaving 8 bases between them. The CDR3 has 14 amino acids. CDR3 loop: CASSQFSRYNEQFF. DNA of the CDR3: TGCGCCAGCAGTCAATTTTCCAGATACAATGAGCAGTTCTTC.

This clonotype has more than one count but fewer than ten. This chain uses TRBV28 with TRBJ2-3, with D hard to call. V was clipped by 2 bases and J by 3 bases, with 15 bases between them. The CDR3 runs to 16 residues. In germline, CDR1 is MDHEN, CDR2 SYDVKM. The CDR3 protein is CASSLISLHSTDTQYF. DNA for the CDR3: TGTGCCAGCAGTTTAATCAGCCTTCACTCGACAGATACGCAGTATTTT.

This clonotype showed up just a few times. The chain recombines TRBV2 with TRBJ1-1; D uncertain. The germline V gene encodes CDR1 SNHLY and CDR2 FYNNEI. The CDR3 spans 13 residues. V dropped 4 bases and J dropped 6 bases, with 12 bases sitting between them. DNA for the CDR3: TGTGCCAGCAGTGTTTTCGGTGGGGCTGAAGCTTTCTTT. The encoded protein is CASSVFGGAEAFF.

This clonotype was detected once. This may come from a read error, since a much larger clone is one base off. This sequence joins TRBV24-1 and TRBJ2-1; 7 bases are a match to TRBD1. The CDR3 length is 14 residues. CDR1 and CDR2 (germline): KGHDR, SFDVKD. The CDR3: CATARDSGYNQQFF. As DNA, the CDR3 is TGTGCCACCGCCCGGGACAGCGGATACAATCAGCAGTTCTTC.

This clonotype showed up just a few times. V and J are TRBV7-9 and TRBJ2-1, with 14 positions matching TRBD2. CDR1 is SEHNR and CDR2 is FQNEAQ in the germline V gene (reference sequence). The CDR3 loop spans 19 amino acids. V gave up 5 bases and J gave up 9 bases; unmatched junction bases: 18. The CDR3 DNA sequence: TGTGCCAGCAGCCCCCAGCATCCGGGACTAGCGGGAGTTGATGGTGAGCAGTTCTTC. As protein: CASSPQHPGLAGVDGEQFF. The variable domain in full, with the rest retrieved from reference TRBV7-9 and TRBJ2-1, is DTGVSQNPRHKITKRGQNVTFRCDPISEHNRLYWYRQTLGQGPEFLTYFQNEAQLEKSRLLSDRFSAERPKGSFSTLEIQRTEQGDSAMYLCASSPQHPGLAGVDGEQFFGPGTRLTVL.

The chain is built from TRBV10-3 and TRBJ1-5; D is undetermined. From germline, CDR1 is ENHRY and CDR2 SYGVKD. CDR3 length equals 15 residues. V was trimmed by 0 bases and J by 1 base, leaving 7 bases between them. CDR3 nucleotides: TGTGCCATCAGTGAGTCGTTATCCAGCAATCAGCCCCAGCATTTT. It specifies CAISESLSSNQPQHF.

This rearrangement joins TRBV30 to TRBJ2-7; D unresolved. The CDR3 sequence is 13 residues long. V gave up 0 bases and J gave up 3 bases, with 9 bases separating them. CDR1 is GTSNPN, CDR2 SVGIG, per germline (reference sequence). CDR3 amino acids: CAWSVSYGYEQYF. The CDR3 DNA is TGTGCCTGGAGTGTTTCTTACGGCTACGAGCAGTACTTC.

The gene calls are TRBV7-9 and TRBJ2-3, with 13 bases fitting TRBD2. This CDR3 is built from 16 residues. J gave up 6 bases and V 4 bases, and 7 bases lay outside the gene matches. Germline values: CDR1 SEHNR, CDR2 FQNEAQ (reference sequence). The CDR3 nucleotides read TGTGCCAGCAGCTCCGGGACTAGCGGGACTCGGGATACGCAGTATTTT. This codes for CASSSGTSGTRDTQYF.

The chain links TRBV9 to TRBJ2-1, with 12 bases matching TRBD2. Germline CDR1 is SGDLS and CDR2 is YYNGEE. J lost 9 bases, V lost 4 bases, and 14 bases had no gene match. The CDR3 sequence is 17 residues long. The CDR3 sequence: CASSSHPSGGALGEQFF. In nucleotides, the CDR3 is TGTGCCAGCAGCTCCCACCCTAGCGGGGGGGCCCTCGGTGAGCAGTTCTTC.

Comment on this clonotype: A read error may account for a junction end that differs from germline. This rearrangement joins TRBV20-1 to TRBJ1-5; D is uncertain. CDR3 length: 13 residues. CDR1 is DFQATT and CDR2 is SNEGSKA in the germline V gene (reference sequence). CDR3 in DNA: TGCAGTGCTATCCCAGGTAGCAATCGGCCCCAGCATTTT. This codes for CSAIPGSNRPQHF.

The chain uses TRBV12-3 or TRBV12-4 and TRBJ1-5, with TRBD1 matching over 8 bases. The CDR3 totals 16 residues. Losses at the gene ends were 9 bases for V and 1 base for J; bases not matched to a gene: 11. The CDR3 reads CASPNRDRSSNQPQHF. The CDR3 nucleotides read TGTGCCAGTCCAAACCGGGACAGGAGCAGCAATCAGCCCCAGCATTTT.

This clonotype was seen just once. V usage is TRBV20-1 and J usage is TRBJ2-5; 7 positions match TRBD2. The V gene's germline CDR1 is DFQATT and CDR2 SNEGSKA (reference sequence). The V gene end was trimmed by 0 bases and the J gene end by 11 bases; junction bases not matched to a gene: 15. This CDR3 has 15 amino acids. The CDR3 spells CSARDPLAVDNEQYF. The DNA of the CDR3 is TGCAGTGCTAGAGATCCCCTAGCGGTGGACAATGAGCAGTACTTC.

The rearrangement joins TRBV29-1 to TRBJ1-4, with D possibly matching TRBD1 (5 bases). Germline V gene sequence: CDR1 SQVTM, CDR2 ANQGSEA. With 4 bases removed from V and 8 bases from J, the gap between germline ends came to 11 bases. This CDR3 has 12 amino acids. The CDR3 region is CSVAAGEEKLFF. The DNA of the CDR3 is TGCAGCGTTGCCGCGGGGGAGGAAAAACTGTTTTTT.

The table lists this clonotype with a few counts. This sequence joins TRBV20-1 and TRBJ2-5; tentative D call: TRBD2 (5 bases). Germline assignment: CDR1 DFQATT and CDR2 SNEGSKA (reference sequence). This CDR3 has 12 residues. V dropped 3 bases and J dropped 7 bases, with 12 bases sitting between them. CDR3 sequence: CSASPGTTTQYF. CDR3 sequence (DNA): TGCAGTGCTAGTCCGGGAACCACGACCCAGTACTTC.

This clonotype has a handful of counts. The chain links TRBV2 to TRBJ2-1; 12 bases are a match to TRBD2. The CDR3 spans 15 residues. The ends lost 7 bases at V and 6 bases at J; junction bases unmatched: 7. Per germline, CDR1 SNHLY and CDR2 FYNNEI. CDR3 nucleotide sequence: TGTGCCAGCATAAGACTAGCGGGAGACTCCAATGAGCAGTTCTTC. The encoded protein is CASIRLAGDSNEQFF.

As concerns this clonotype: This could be a read error, since a much larger clone is one nucleotide away. This chain connects TRBV20-1 to TRBJ2-6; 7 positions agree with TRBD2. The germline V gene has CDR1 DFQATT and CDR2 SNEGSKA (reference sequence). CDR3 length equals 17 residues. The CDR3 DNA reads as TGCGGTGCTAGAGATCCGGGGAGGGACTCTGGGGCCAACGTCCTGACTTTC. This codes for CGARDPGRDSGANVLTF.